Listed below are T cell receptor beta chains from one sample, sequenced in a study of vaccination and CD4 T cells after COVID-19. TCRdb processed the PCR reads anew with MiXCR; each CDR3 protein has one entry. The sample contains tens of thousands of distinct CDR3 sequences, 70% of which appear only once. The antigens these receptors bind are not known. The sequencing sample was made of CD4+ T cells from blood, cultured in vitro. The receptors shown here come from a human donor who had recovered from COVID-19. The CDR3 runs from the conserved cysteine through the conserved F or W. The order of the fields is D gene, J gene, clone size, V gene, CDR3 protein, CDR3 DNA. A D gene is named only where the DNA matches it firmly. Size is stated for part of the rows, as once, few or many counts, or as a class when the clone is expanded.

>NA|TRBJ2-7|NA|TRBV28
CASSFPQAPYEQYF
TGTGCCAGCAGTTTCCCACAAGCCCCCTACGAGCAGTACTTC
>TRBD1|TRBJ1-5|NA|TRBV19
CASSIRGQGGSNQPQHF
TGTGCCAGTAGTATAAGGGGACAGGGTGGTAGCAATCAGCCCCAGCATTTT
>TRBD1|TRBJ1-6|NA|TRBV19
CASTGDSNLSSLHF
TGTGCCAGTACTGGGGACAGCAATTTGTCTTCCCTCCACTTT
>NA|TRBJ2-1|once|TRBV2
CASIPASYNEQFF
TGTGCCAGCATCCCCGCCTCTTACAATGAGCAGTTCTTC
>NA|TRBJ1-3|few|TRBV15
CATSRGDGPSGNTIYF
TGTGCCACCAGCAGAGGGGACGGCCCCTCTGGAAACACCATATATTTT
>NA|TRBJ2-1|NA|TRBV12-3/TRBV12-4
CASSPQDVPLF
TGTGCCAGCAGTCCACAAGACGTCCCCCTCTTC
>NA|TRBJ2-7|few|TRBV7-2
CASSLVYEQYF
TGTGCCAGCAGCTTAGTCTACGAGCAGTACTTC
>TRBD1|TRBJ2-7|NA|TRBV11-3
CASSLSRGLEQYF
TGTGCCAGCAGCTTATCGAGGGGGCTCGAGCAGTACTTC
>TRBD1|TRBJ1-5|NA|TRBV6-1
CASSEMTGGLINNQPQHF
TGTGCCAGCAGTGAAATGACAGGGGGCTTAATAAACAATCAGCCCCAGCATTTT
>NA|TRBJ1-1|few|TRBV20-1
CSARGGNRNTEAFF
TGCAGTGCTAGAGGAGGAAACCGGAACACTGAAGCTTTCTTT
>NA|TRBJ1-5|NA|TRBV6-5
CASSYIDSLSNQPQHF
TGTGCCAGCAGTTACATCGACAGTTTGAGCAATCAGCCCCAGCATTTT
>TRBD2|TRBJ2-1|few|TRBV24-1
CATSDLASGRGHEQFF
TGTGCCACCAGTGATTTAGCGAGCGGGAGAGGGCATGAGCAGTTCTTC
>TRBD2|TRBJ2-5|NA|TRBV28
CASSHGGTGQETQYF
TGTGCCAGCAGCCACGGGGGGACGGGGCAAGAGACCCAGTACTTC
>TRBD1|TRBJ1-6|few|TRBV20-1
CSATGGRRGRGENSPLHF
TGCAGTGCTACAGGAGGGAGGAGGGGGCGCGGGGAGAATTCACCCCTCCACTTT
>NA|TRBJ1-5|few|TRBV12-3/TRBV12-4
CASSLGRPQHF
TGTGCCAGCAGTTTGGGTCGGCCCCAGCATTTT
>TRBD1|TRBJ2-4|NA|TRBV27
CASSLGTGRSLTNIQYF
TGTGCCAGCAGTTTAGGGACAGGGAGGTCCCTAACAAACATTCAGTACTTC
>TRBD2|TRBJ2-3|NA|TRBV6-1
CASRQPTSGIRDTQYF
TGTGCCAGCAGGCAACCTACTAGCGGGATCCGCGATACGCAGTATTTT
>NA|TRBJ1-4|once|TRBV15
CATSREPRGNEKLFF
TGTGCCACCAGCAGAGAACCCCGAGGTAATGAAAAACTGTTTTTT
>TRBD1|TRBJ1-5|NA|TRBV6-1
CASRPGQGLQGQPQHF
TGTGCCAGCAGACCGGGACAGGGACTTCAAGGACAGCCCCAGCATTTT
>NA|TRBJ2-7|NA|TRBV6-5
CASSYTPPPTYEQYF
TGTGCCAGCAGTTACACTCCACCGCCGACCTACGAGCAGTACTTC
>NA|TRBJ1-1|few|TRBV27
CASSSVQVWGTEAFF
TGTGCCAGCAGTTCAGTACAGGTGTGGGGCACTGAAGCTTTCTTT
>TRBD2|TRBJ2-1|NA|TRBV29-1
CSVLSSGRVNEQFF
TGCAGCGTTTTGTCTAGCGGGAGGGTCAATGAGCAGTTCTTC
>TRBD2|TRBJ2-1|NA|TRBV12-3/TRBV12-4
CASSRAGEGTEQFF
TGTGCCAGCAGTAGAGCGGGAGAAGGGACTGAGCAGTTCTTC
>NA|TRBJ1-5|NA|TRBV19
CASSSRTASYSNQPQHF
TGTGCCAGTAGTTCGAGGACAGCCAGCTATAGCAATCAGCCCCAGCATTTT
>TRBD1|TRBJ2-5|few|TRBV6-1
CASSTGTGGETQYF
TGTGCCAGCAGCACCGGGACAGGGGGGGAGACCCAGTACTTC